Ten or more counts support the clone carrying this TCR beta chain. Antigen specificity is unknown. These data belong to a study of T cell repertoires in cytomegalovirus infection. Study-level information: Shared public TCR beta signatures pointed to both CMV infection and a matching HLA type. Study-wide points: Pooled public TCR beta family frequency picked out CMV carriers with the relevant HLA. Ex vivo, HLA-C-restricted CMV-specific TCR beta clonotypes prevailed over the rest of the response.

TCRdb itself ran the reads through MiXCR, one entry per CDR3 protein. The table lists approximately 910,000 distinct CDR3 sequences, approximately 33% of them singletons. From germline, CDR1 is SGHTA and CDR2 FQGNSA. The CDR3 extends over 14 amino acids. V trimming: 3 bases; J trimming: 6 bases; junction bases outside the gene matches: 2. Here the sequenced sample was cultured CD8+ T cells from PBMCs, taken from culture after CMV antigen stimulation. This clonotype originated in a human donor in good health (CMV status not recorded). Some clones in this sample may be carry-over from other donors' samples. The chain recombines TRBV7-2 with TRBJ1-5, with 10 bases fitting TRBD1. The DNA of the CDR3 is TGTGCCAGCAGCTTGGGACAGGGGTTTCAGCCCCAGCATTTT. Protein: CASSLGQGFQPQHF.